The clone carrying this T cell receptor beta chain was picked up a small number of times. This sample stems from a study of CD8+ T cells in alopecia areata. CDR3 size: 16 residues. The germline V gene has CDR1 SGHTA and CDR2 FQGNSA. Germline trimming cut 5 bases from V and 2 bases from J; bases unmatched to any gene: 5. Extracted from the samples, RNA was reverse transcribed into cDNA to serve as the sequencing template. Some clones are missing from TCRdb's copy, which holds only in-frame ones; the method was immunoSEQ multiplex PCR. The table has about 150,000 clones, 45% to 60% seen once. The V gene is TRBV7-2, the J gene TRBJ2-7; 14 nucleotides match TRBD2. The sequenced sample was CD8+ T cells sorted from blood, obtained at week 0. The receptor comes from a human donor with alopecia areata. The chain's CDR3 is CASSARLAGGPYEQYF. CDR3 bases: TGTGCCAGCAGCGCTAGACTAGCGGGGGGGCCCTACGAGCAGTACTTC.